The 32 T cell receptor beta chains reported below all come from one sample, sequenced in a study of T cell responses to AZD1222 COVID-19 vaccine. Profiled with immunoSEQ multiplex PCR; TCRdb holds only in-frame clones, not every one. The top ten clones hold roughly 3.2% of a sample with 110,000 or so clones, approximately 89% of them seen once. The starting material was peripheral blood, obtained on day 0 of MenACWY control vaccination. The receptors were sampled from an adult in good health.

This rearrangement joins TRBV11-2 to TRBJ2-1, with 12 bases identical to TRBD2. This CDR3 has 15 amino acids. Trimming at V came to 4 bases and at J to 9 bases, leaving 7 bases not matched to a gene. Germline V gene sequence: CDR1 SGHAT, CDR2 FQNNGV. This CDR3 reads CASSSLAGGLGEQFF. In DNA form, the CDR3 reads TGTGCCAGCAGCTCACTAGCGGGGGGACTCGGTGAGCAGTTCTTC.

The CDR3 DNA reads TGTGCCAGCAGTGAACAGGGGTCGGCTGAAGCTTTCTTT. Translating it yields CASSEQGSAEAFF. The J gene is TRBJ1-1, the V gene TRBV6-1; a weak D match, TRBD1 (6 bases). The CDR3 has 13 amino acids. CDR1 and CDR2 from the germline V gene are MNHNS and SASEGT. Trimming pared 2 bases from V and 6 bases from J, leaving 10 bases between.

The chain joins TRBV4-1 to TRBJ1-3, with 7 bases lining up with TRBD1. Trimming cost V 0 bases and J 0 bases; bases outside gene matches: 8. The CDR3 loop spans 18 amino acids. The germline V gene encodes CDR1 MGHRA and CDR2 YSYEKL. The CDR3 sequence: CASSQEPGGISSGNTIYF. The CDR3 region has the DNA TGCGCCAGCAGCCAAGAACCAGGGGGAATTAGCTCTGGAAACACCATATATTTT.

This clone was seen a single time. The chain recombines TRBV4-1 with TRBJ1-1; D gene ambiguous. V was clipped by 5 bases and J by 6 bases, with 10 bases between them. The V gene's germline CDR1 is MGHRA and CDR2 YSYEKL. The length of the CDR3 is 12 residues. This chain's CDR3 is CASSASGSEAFF. The CDR3 bases are TGCGCCAGCAGCGCAAGCGGTTCTGAAGCTTTCTTT.

This chain's CDR3 is CASAVYVGPYNEQFF. For the CDR3, the DNA is TGTGCCAGCGCAGTTTACGTTGGACCCTACAATGAGCAGTTCTTC. The V and J genes are TRBV28 and TRBJ2-1; D is unresolved. CDR3 size: 15 residues. The ends were cut back, 8 bases at V and 2 bases at J, with 16 bases in the middle. CDR1 is MDHEN, CDR2 SYDVKM, per germline.

This chain joins TRBV5-6 and TRBJ1-6; D perhaps matches TRBD1 (6 bases). Trimming shortened V by 2 bases and J by 7 bases, and 10 bases separated the two germline ends. Germline lookup yields CDR1 SGHDT and CDR2 YYEEEE. This CDR3 has 14 residues. CDR3 amino acids: CASSFGRGNSPLHF. The CDR3 nucleotides are TGTGCCAGCAGCTTCGGCAGGGGAAATTCACCCCTCCACTTT.

J is TRBJ2-5 and V is TRBV7-9; D ambiguous. V was trimmed by 3 bases and J by 2 bases, leaving 1 base between them. The CDR3 is 11 amino acids. Germline values: CDR1 SEHNR, CDR2 FQNEAQ (reference sequence). The CDR3 DNA follows: TGTGCCAGCAGCTTGCAAGAGACCCAGTACTTC. Translated, it gives CASSLQETQYF.

This chain links TRBV11-3 with TRBJ2-7; no reliable D call. V gave up 5 bases and J gave up 2 bases, with 13 bases separating them. Germline CDR1 is SGHNT and CDR2 is YENEEA. This CDR3 region has 14 residues. Written as DNA, the CDR3 is TGTGCCAGCAGCCGTGGAAGGACCACCTACGAGCAGTACTTC. Translating gives CASSRGRTTYEQYF.

The J gene is TRBJ2-2, the V gene TRBV9, with 7 nucleotides matching TRBD1. Unmatched junction bases numbered 6, after V lost 0 bases and J lost 7 bases. This CDR3 has 15 amino acids. CDR1 is SGDLS and CDR2 is YYNGEE in the germline V gene. CDR3 amino acids: CASSVEGGSGGELFF. The CDR3 coding sequence is TGTGCCAGCAGCGTAGAAGGGGGCTCTGGCGGGGAGCTGTTTTTT.

The chain couples TRBV9 to TRBJ1-1; D remains unclear. With 0 bases removed from V and 12 bases from J, the gap between germline ends came to 18 bases. The V gene's germline CDR1 is SGDLS and CDR2 YYNGEE. The CDR3 covers 14 residues. CDR3 nucleotide sequence: TGTGCCAGCAGCGTAGAGAGCAGCAGGACTGACACTTTCTTT. This translates into CASSVESSRTDTFF.

The chain has TRBV4-1 and TRBJ2-7; no firm D call. Germline loops: CDR1 MGHRA, CDR2 YSYEKL. CDR3 length equals 14 residues. V lost 4 bases to trimming and J lost 0 bases, with 10 bases between them. The CDR3 loop is CASSLTISSYEQYF. CDR3 bases: TGCGCCAGCAGCCTGACCATTAGCTCCTACGAGCAGTACTTC.

The rearrangement links TRBV5-4 to TRBJ1-1; tentative D call: TRBD1 (6 bases). V was clipped by 4 bases and J by 4 bases, with 17 bases between them. CDR1 and CDR2 (germline): SGHNT, YYREEE (reference sequence). CDR3 length equals 15 residues. CDR3 amino acids: CASSPSGALGTEAFF. The CDR3 DNA is TGTGCCAGCAGCCCCTCGGGGGCGCTTGGCACTGAAGCTTTCTTT. Drawing the rest from reference TRBV5-4 and TRBJ1-1, the complete variable domain is ETGVTQSPTHLIKTRGQQVTLRCSSQSGHNTVSWYQQALGQGPQFIFQYYREEENGRGNFPPRFSGLQFPNYSSELNVNALELDDSALYLCASSPSGALGTEAFFGQGTRLTVV.

The chain is built from TRBV13 and TRBJ2-7; 7 nucleotides agree with TRBD2. J was trimmed by 3 bases and V by 4 bases; bases with no gene match: 15. The CDR3 extends over 17 amino acids. Germline CDR1 reads PRHDT; CDR2 reads FYEKMQ (reference sequence). The CDR3 DNA reads TGTGCCAGCAGCTCTGCAAGGGTAAAGGGAGGGTTCTACGAGCAGTACTTC. Translation: CASSSARVKGGFYEQYF. The full variable domain, in which reference TRBV13 and TRBJ2-7 provide the parts outside the CDR3, is AAGVIQSPRHLIKEKRETATLKCYPIPRHDTVYWYQQGPGQDPQFLISFYEKMQSDKGSIPDRFSAQQFSDYHSELNMSSLELGDSALYFCASSSARVKGGFYEQYFGPGTRLTVT.

The CDR3, as DNA: TGTGCCAGCAGCCGGGACAGGGGTTCCTATGGCTACACCTTC. Its protein is CASSRDRGSYGYTF. The chain recombines TRBV6-5 with TRBJ1-2; 10 bases fit TRBD1. V trimming: 6 bases; J trimming: 4 bases; junction bases outside the gene matches: 5. The CDR3 is made up of 14 amino acids. Germline CDR1 reads MNHEY; CDR2 reads SVGAGI.

The genes are TRBV5-6 and TRBJ2-3; TRBD2 agrees at 12 bases. This CDR3 is built from 16 residues. The germline CDR1 and CDR2 sequences are SGHDT and YYEEEE. J gave up 1 base and V 0 bases, and 0 bases lay outside the gene matches. CDR3 region: CASSLGLAGGTDTQYF. CDR3 DNA sequence: TGTGCCAGCAGCTTGGGACTAGCGGGGGGCACAGATACGCAGTATTTT.

The gene calls are TRBV7-6 and TRBJ2-1; 12 bases are shared with TRBD2. The trim removed 5 bases at V and 5 bases at J, leaving 7 bases unmatched. Germline CDR1 and CDR2: SGHVS and FNYEAQ. CDR3 length: 16 amino acids. The CDR3 reads CASSDLLAGGNNEQFF. In DNA, the CDR3 is TGTGCCAGCAGCGACCTACTAGCGGGGGGCAACAATGAGCAGTTCTTC.

This clone appeared once. The chain uses TRBV18 and TRBJ2-1; D is unresolved. This CDR3 has 13 residues. Germline V lookup: CDR1 KGHSH, CDR2 LQKENI. Trimming pared 0 bases from V and 5 bases from J, leaving 5 bases between. The CDR3, as DNA: TGTGCCAGCTCACCACCGGGCAACAATGAGCAGTTCTTC. Translating gives CASSPPGNNEQFF.

This chain links TRBV6-5 with TRBJ2-7, with D perhaps being TRBD1 or TRBD2 (5 bases each). Germline V gives CDR1 MNHEY, CDR2 SVGAGI. The CDR3 contains 14 residues. Trimming stripped 4 bases from V and 3 bases from J, with 13 bases between. The CDR3 bases are TGTGCCAGCAGTTCTCCCCGGGACGGCTACGAGCAGTACTTC. It translates to CASSSPRDGYEQYF.

This chain uses TRBV4-1 with TRBJ1-2; 7 bases are a match to TRBD1. After removal of 1 base from V and 8 bases from J, the junction contained 4 bases not matched to a gene. The CDR3 has 13 amino acids. Germline CDR1 MGHRA, CDR2 YSYEKL. For the CDR3, the DNA is TGCGCCAGCAGCCAAGGACAGGGAAAGGGCTACACCTTC. This codes for CASSQGQGKGYTF.

This chain links TRBV10-3 with TRBJ1-5; possible D gene TRBD1, 6 bases. The length of the CDR3 is 14 residues. Trimming took 6 bases from V and 3 from J, leaving 12 bases between them. Germline V gives CDR1 ENHRY, CDR2 SYGVKD. The CDR3 protein is CAIRSRGDNQPQHF. In DNA, the CDR3 is TGTGCCATCAGATCGAGGGGGGACAATCAGCCCCAGCATTTT.

This clone was seen a single time. In nucleotides, the CDR3 is TGTGCCAGCAGTTGGACAGGGGGGGTCGAGCAGTACTTC. This gives the protein CASSWTGGVEQYF. The gene calls are TRBV7-9 and TRBJ2-7, with TRBD1 identical over 10 bases. This CDR3 contains 13 residues. With V trimmed by 6 bases and J by 6 bases, 5 bases remained unmatched. Germline CDR1 reads SEHNR; CDR2 reads FQNEAQ (reference sequence).

The chain links TRBV5-1 to TRBJ2-7; 14 bases are a match to TRBD2. Germline trimming cut 5 bases from V and 4 bases from J; bases unmatched to any gene: 8. The germline gives CDR1 SGHRS, CDR2 YFSETQ. The CDR3 runs 16 residues. The CDR3 is CASRSPGLAGDYEQYF. DNA for the CDR3: TGCGCCAGCAGGTCTCCGGGACTAGCGGGGGATTACGAGCAGTACTTC.

The CDR3 DNA follows: TGTGCCAGCAGCTTAAACCCCGGGGGCGAGCAGTACTTC. Amino acids: CASSLNPGGEQYF. The chain carries TRBV7-3 and TRBJ2-7, with D possibly being TRBD2 (6 bases). Between the trimmed V and J ends, which lost 1 base and 6 bases, there was a span of 10 bases. Per germline, CDR1 SGHTA and CDR2 FQGTGA. The CDR3 runs to 13 residues.

This clone was picked up a small number of times. This sequence joins TRBV6-5 and TRBJ1-6, with 7 bases matching TRBD1. The CDR3 sequence is 15 residues long. Germline CDR1 MNHEY, CDR2 SVGAGI. The ends lost 6 bases at V and 3 bases at J; junction bases unmatched: 5. The CDR3 region is CASSDRAVYNSPLHF. CDR3 DNA: TGTGCCAGCAGCGACAGGGCCGTCTATAATTCACCCCTCCACTTT.

The chain carries TRBV7-9 and TRBJ2-2, with D perhaps TRBD2 (6 bases). This CDR3 is built from 14 residues. Germline CDR1 reads SEHNR; CDR2 reads FQNEAQ (reference sequence). V lost 3 bases and J 6 bases, leaving 11 bases between the germline ends. CDR3 DNA sequence: TGTGCCAGCAGCTTGGGACTCGCGGCCGGGGAGCTGTTTTTT. Translated, it gives CASSLGLAAGELFF.

V and J are TRBV6-5 and TRBJ2-5; 7 bases agree with TRBD2. The CDR3 covers 14 residues. Germline V gene sequence: CDR1 MNHEY, CDR2 SVGAGI. V gave up 4 bases and J gave up 5 bases; unmatched junction bases: 7. CDR3 bases: TGTGCCAGCAGTTTTGAAGGGGAGGGGGAGACCCAGTACTTC. This gives the protein CASSFEGEGETQYF.

This clone has a handful of counts. The chain recombines TRBV5-1 with TRBJ2-7, with D possibly being TRBD1 or TRBD2 (5 bases each). The germline V and J ends were trimmed by 0 bases and 1 base, with 14 bases remaining between them. This CDR3 is 16 amino acids long. From germline, CDR1 is SGHRS and CDR2 YFSETQ. The CDR3 loop reads CASSLVSGTDSYEQYF. For the CDR3, the DNA is TGCGCCAGCAGCTTGGTATCCGGGACGGATTCCTACGAGCAGTACTTC.

This chain uses TRBV21-1 with TRBJ1-3; TRBD1 was called by the table and not checked on the DNA. TRBV21-1 is annotated as a pseudogene. The CDR3 consists of 17 residues. CDR3 protein: CASSKEVGTVSGNTIYF. CDR3 DNA: TGTGCCAGCAGCAAAGAGGTGGGCACAGTCTCTGGAAACACCATATATTTT.

The genes are TRBV19 and TRBJ1-5; 8 bases fit TRBD1. This CDR3 contains 18 residues. CDR1 and CDR2 from the germline V gene are LNHDA and SQIVND (reference sequence). Trimming at V came to 1 base and at J to 0 bases, leaving 8 bases not matched to a gene. The CDR3 DNA sequence: TGTGCCAGTAGTATAGCGGGACAGGACCGATATAGCAATCAGCCCCAGCATTTT. The encoded protein is CASSIAGQDRYSNQPQHF.

This clone was observed a few times. The identical CDR3 is also encoded by other nucleotide sequences in the sample. The chain joins TRBV5-4 to TRBJ1-1, with TRBD1 as a possible D gene (5 bases). V lost 1 base, J lost 4 bases, and 8 bases lay in between. Germline V lookup: CDR1 SGHNT, CDR2 YYREEE (reference sequence). This CDR3 spans 13 amino acids. The CDR3 DNA sequence: TGTGCCAGCAGCTTGCAGGGAGTCACTGAAGCTTTCTTT. Translating gives CASSLQGVTEAFF. Looking up the rest from reference TRBV5-4 and TRBJ1-1 gives the full variable domain: ETGVTQSPTHLIKTRGQQVTLRCSSQSGHNTVSWYQQALGQGPQFIFQYYREEENGRGNFPPRFSGLQFPNYSSELNVNALELDDSALYLCASSLQGVTEAFFGQGTRLTVV.

The V call is TRBV20-1, the J call TRBJ2-1, with TRBD2 matching 11 bases. The CDR3 length is 16 residues. Germline trimming cut 3 bases from V and 4 bases from J; bases unmatched to any gene: 8. CDR1 and CDR2 (germline): DFQATT, SNEGSKA (reference sequence). The CDR3 DNA is TGCAGTGCTAGTAGACCCGGGACTAGCGGTTACAATGAGCAGTTCTTC. This gives the protein CSASRPGTSGYNEQFF.

The rearrangement uses TRBV6-1 and TRBJ1-2; tentatively, D is TRBD1 (6 bases). The germline CDR1 and CDR2 sequences are MNHNS and SASEGT. This CDR3 has 14 residues. V was clipped by 3 bases and J by 5 bases, with 13 bases between them. CDR3 protein: CASSDGTGNYGYTF. For the CDR3, the DNA is TGTGCCAGCAGTGACGGAACAGGGAATTATGGCTACACCTTC.